The 14 T cell receptor beta chains given below trace back to one sample, sequenced in a study of Ad26.COV2.S vaccination and SARS-CoV-2 variants. Documented treatment: approximately 18 received Ad26.COV2.S at low or high dose, single or two shots; about five received placebo; per-sample allocation not given. The samples were gathered on day 63 after the first injection of vaccine or placebo. Method: immunoSEQ multiplex PCR; TCRdb's copy keeps in-frame clones and lacks some. Here the sample spans fewer than 500,000 clones, 75% to 90% being singletons. The sequences come from peripheral blood, collected in a trial of Ad26.COV2.S vaccine versus placebo. The receptors stem from a person between 18 and 65 years old who received the Ad26.COV2.S COVID-19 vaccine or a placebo.

Written as DNA, the CDR3 is TGTGCCAGCAGCCCAGACACGAACTATGGCTACACCTTC. It encodes CASSPDTNYGYTF. This chain connects TRBV7-2 to TRBJ1-2; D is undetermined. Germline CDR1 reads SGHTA; CDR2 reads FQGNSA. The CDR3 has 13 amino acids. The V and J ends lost 5 bases and 2 bases respectively, with 9 bases between them.

This clone was counted between two and nine times. CDR3 nucleotides: TGTGCCACCAGCAGAGGGACAGCGGCCGAGCAGTACGTC. Protein product: CATSRGTAAEQYV. V usage is TRBV15 and J usage is TRBJ2-7, with a tentative D call TRBD1 (6 bases). With 1 base removed from V and 6 bases from J, the gap between germline ends came to 10 bases. The CDR3 spans 13 residues. Germline values: CDR1 LNHNV, CDR2 YYDKDF (reference sequence).

To note about this clone: The sample holds other DNA sequences that translate to the same CDR3. The V gene is TRBV28, the J gene TRBJ1-5; D gene unclear. Trimming removed 2 bases at V and 7 bases at J, with 3 bases between. CDR1 is MDHEN and CDR2 is SYDVKM in the germline V gene. The CDR3 has 11 amino acids. The CDR3 here is CASSLSQPQHF. In DNA, the CDR3 is TGTGCCAGCAGTTTAAGCCAGCCCCAGCATTTT.

The chain links TRBV3-1 (or the pseudogene TRBV3-2) to TRBJ2-3; tentative D call: TRBD2 (7 bases). V shed 4 bases and J shed 4 bases, with 12 bases lying between them. CDR3 size: 14 residues. The V gene's germline CDR1 is LGHDT and CDR2 YNNKEL (reference sequence). Here the CDR3 reads CASSPPGGPDTQYF. CDR3 nucleotide sequence: TGTGCCAGCAGCCCCCCGGGGGGCCCAGATACGCAGTATTTT.

This chain connects TRBV6-2 or TRBV6-3 to TRBJ2-7; D possibly matches TRBD1 or TRBD2 (6 bases each). Germline V gene lookup returns CDR1 MNHEY and CDR2 SVGEGT. Trimming shortened V by 5 bases and J by 6 bases, and 11 bases separated the two germline ends. This CDR3 spans 12 amino acids. For the CDR3, the DNA is TGTGCCAGCAGTCGCCCGGGGGCCGAGCAGTACTTC. This translates into CASSRPGAEQYF.

This clone has just a few counts. The chain links TRBV28 to TRBJ1-5; 7 bases agree with TRBD1. This CDR3 spans 13 amino acids. V lost 4 bases, J lost 11 bases, and 8 bases stayed unmatched. Germline CDR1 and CDR2: MDHEN and SYDVKM. This CDR3 is CASSWTGQLAQHF. CDR3 DNA sequence: TGTGCCAGCAGTTGGACAGGACAGTTGGCCCAGCATTTT.

The chain couples TRBV7-9 to TRBJ1-5; possible D gene TRBD1, 5 bases. The V gene's germline CDR1 is SEHNR and CDR2 FQNEAQ (reference sequence). The CDR3 totals 15 residues. Between the trimmed V and J ends, which lost 5 bases and 6 bases, there was a span of 17 bases. This CDR3 is CASSPEAGSGQPQHF. The CDR3 DNA sequence: TGTGCCAGCAGCCCCGAGGCAGGGTCGGGTCAGCCCCAGCATTTT.

The chain recombines TRBV7-9 with TRBJ1-1; tentative D call: TRBD1 (6 bases). The CDR3 contains 17 residues. The ends were cut back, 4 bases at V and 0 bases at J, with 18 bases in the middle. Germline lookup yields CDR1 SEHNR and CDR2 FQNEAQ (reference sequence). In DNA, the CDR3 is TGTGCCAGCAGCTCACCAAGACAGGTGGCGTTGAACACTGAAGCTTTCTTT. Protein: CASSSPRQVALNTEAFF.

V usage is TRBV11-3 and J usage is TRBJ2-3, with D uncertain. The CDR3 length is 15 residues. Trimming removed 3 bases from V and 4 bases from J, with 14 bases in between. CDR1 is SGHNT, CDR2 YENEEA, per germline. CDR3 nucleotide sequence: TGTGCCAGCAGCTTCGGGCCTGCGTTATCAGATACGCAGTATTTT. Its translation: CASSFGPALSDTQYF.

This clone was recorded once. The chain couples TRBV6-6 to TRBJ1-5, with a weak D call TRBD1 (5 bases). Germline CDR1 MNHNY, CDR2 SVGAGI (reference sequence). V lost 7 bases to trimming and J lost 4 bases, with 14 bases between them. CDR3 size: 14 residues. CDR3 region: CASNVGTVNQPQHF. In DNA, the CDR3 is TGTGCCAGCAACGTGGGGACGGTGAATCAGCCCCAGCATTTT.

Only a few counts were recorded for this clone. The rearrangement links TRBV12-3 or TRBV12-4 to TRBJ1-2; D is ambiguous. This CDR3 is built from 13 residues. Trimming cost V 5 bases and J 7 bases, with 14 bases left between them. CDR3 nucleotide sequence: TGTGCCAGCAGTACGACGGCCTCGAGTGGCTACACCTTC. This translates into CASSTTASSGYTF.

The chain joins TRBV12-3 or TRBV12-4 to TRBJ1-4, with a tentative D call TRBD1 (5 bases). The CDR3 is made up of 13 amino acids. Trimming removed 3 bases at V and 8 bases at J, with 10 bases between. The CDR3 region is CASSLRQTEKLFF. The CDR3 DNA reads TGTGCCAGCAGTTTGCGACAGACGGAAAAACTGTTTTTT.

V usage is TRBV6-2 or TRBV6-3 and J usage is TRBJ2-3; D not resolved. There are 14 residues in the CDR3. From germline, CDR1 is MNHEY and CDR2 SVGEGT. The ends were cut back, 6 bases at V and 4 bases at J, with 14 bases in the middle. As DNA, the CDR3 is TGTGCCAGCAGCGATACCCGACCGTCAGATACGCAGTATTTT. Translation: CASSDTRPSDTQYF.

The chain uses TRBV5-1 and TRBJ1-1, with D perhaps TRBD1 (5 bases). CDR3 size: 15 residues. Germline-derived CDR1 and CDR2 are SGHRS and YFSETQ. Trimming stripped 4 bases from V and 4 bases from J, with 17 bases between. The CDR3 region is CASSLLGGDSTEAFF. CDR3 DNA sequence: TGCGCCAGCAGCCTCCTCGGAGGGGATTCCACTGAAGCTTTCTTT.